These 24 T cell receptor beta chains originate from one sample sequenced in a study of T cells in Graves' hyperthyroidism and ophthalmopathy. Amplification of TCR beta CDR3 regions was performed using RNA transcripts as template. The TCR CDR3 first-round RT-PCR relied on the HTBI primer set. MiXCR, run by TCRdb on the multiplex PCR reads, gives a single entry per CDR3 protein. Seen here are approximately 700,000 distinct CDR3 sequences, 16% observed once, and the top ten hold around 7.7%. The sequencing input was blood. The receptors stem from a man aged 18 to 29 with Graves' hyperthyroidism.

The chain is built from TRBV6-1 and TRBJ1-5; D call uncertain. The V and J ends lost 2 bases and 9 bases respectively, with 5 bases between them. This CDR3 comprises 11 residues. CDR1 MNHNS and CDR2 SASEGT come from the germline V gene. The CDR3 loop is CASSELWPQHF. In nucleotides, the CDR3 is TGTGCCAGCAGTGAACTGTGGCCCCAGCATTTT.

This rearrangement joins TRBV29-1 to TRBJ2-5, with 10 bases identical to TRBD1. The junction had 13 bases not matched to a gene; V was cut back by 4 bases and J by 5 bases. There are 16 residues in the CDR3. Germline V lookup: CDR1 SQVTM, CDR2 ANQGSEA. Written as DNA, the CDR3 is TGCAGCGTTGCAGTAAGAGGACAGGGGGACTGGGAGACCCAGTACTTC. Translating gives CSVAVRGQGDWETQYF.

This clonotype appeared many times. The CDR3 DNA reads as TGTGCCAGCAGCCCCTCGGGACAGAGGCACGAGCAGTACTTC. Residues: CASSPSGQRHEQYF. The chain uses TRBV27 and TRBJ2-7; 7 positions agree with TRBD1. Germline lookup yields CDR1 MNHEY and CDR2 SMNVEV (reference sequence). CDR3 size: 14 residues. Trimming at V came to 6 bases and at J to 5 bases, leaving 10 bases not matched to a gene.

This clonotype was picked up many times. For the CDR3, the DNA is TGTGCCAGCAGTGAAACTGGACAGGGGGGGGGGACTGAAGCTTTCTTT. Amino acid sequence: CASSETGQGGGTEAFF. V and J are TRBV2 and TRBJ1-1; the match to TRBD1 covers 10 bases. The trim removed 2 bases at V and 5 bases at J, leaving 8 bases unmatched. CDR1 is SNHLY, CDR2 FYNNEI, per germline. The CDR3 is made up of 16 amino acids.

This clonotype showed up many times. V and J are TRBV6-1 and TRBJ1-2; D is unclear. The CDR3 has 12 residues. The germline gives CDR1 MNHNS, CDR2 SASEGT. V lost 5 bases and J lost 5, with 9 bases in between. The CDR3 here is CASSRDWYGYTF. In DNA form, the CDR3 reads TGTGCCAGCAGTAGGGATTGGTATGGCTACACCTTC.

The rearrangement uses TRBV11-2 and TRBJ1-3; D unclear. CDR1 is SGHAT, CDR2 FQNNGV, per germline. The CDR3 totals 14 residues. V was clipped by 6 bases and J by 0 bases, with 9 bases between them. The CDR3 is CASSLLLSGNTIYF. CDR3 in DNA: TGTGCCAGCAGTCTTTTACTCTCTGGAAACACCATATATTTT.

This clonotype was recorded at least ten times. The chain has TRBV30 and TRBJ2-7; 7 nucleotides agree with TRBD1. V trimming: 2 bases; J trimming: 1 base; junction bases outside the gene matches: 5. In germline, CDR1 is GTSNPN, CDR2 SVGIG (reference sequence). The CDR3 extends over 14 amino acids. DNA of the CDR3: TGTGCCTGGAGTCGGCCAGGGGGATCCTACGAGCAGTACTTC. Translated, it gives CAWSRPGGSYEQYF.

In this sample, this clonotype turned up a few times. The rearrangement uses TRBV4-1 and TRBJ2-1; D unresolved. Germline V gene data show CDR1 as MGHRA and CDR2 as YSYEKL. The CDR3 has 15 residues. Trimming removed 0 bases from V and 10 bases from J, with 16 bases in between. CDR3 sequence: CASSQEWISLGEQFF. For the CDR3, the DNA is TGCGCCAGCAGCCAAGAGTGGATCTCCTTGGGAGAGCAGTTCTTC.

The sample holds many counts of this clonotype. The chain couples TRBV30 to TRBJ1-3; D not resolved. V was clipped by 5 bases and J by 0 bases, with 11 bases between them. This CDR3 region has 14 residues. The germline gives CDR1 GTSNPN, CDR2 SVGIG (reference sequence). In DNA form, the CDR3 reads TGTGCCTGGGCCCGGAGAGGCTCTGGAAACACCATATATTTT. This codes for CAWARRGSGNTIYF.

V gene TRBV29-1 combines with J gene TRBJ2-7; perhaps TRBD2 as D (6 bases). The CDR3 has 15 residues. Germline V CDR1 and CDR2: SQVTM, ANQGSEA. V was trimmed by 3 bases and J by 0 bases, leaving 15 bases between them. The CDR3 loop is CSVENAGSVSYEQYF. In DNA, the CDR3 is TGCAGCGTTGAGAATGCGGGGTCCGTCTCCTACGAGCAGTACTTC.

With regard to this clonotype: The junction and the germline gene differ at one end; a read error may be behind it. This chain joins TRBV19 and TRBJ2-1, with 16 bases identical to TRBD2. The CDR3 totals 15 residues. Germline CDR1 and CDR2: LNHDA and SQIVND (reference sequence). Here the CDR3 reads CASHGTSGRAGEPFF. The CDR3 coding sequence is TGTGCCAGTCACGGGACTAGCGGGAGGGCAGGGGAGCCGTTCTTC.

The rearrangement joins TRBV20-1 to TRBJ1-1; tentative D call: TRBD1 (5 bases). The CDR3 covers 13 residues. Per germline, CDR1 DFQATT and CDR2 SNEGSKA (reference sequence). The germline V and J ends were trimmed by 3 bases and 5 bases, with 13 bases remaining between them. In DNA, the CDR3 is TGCAGTGCTAGGCCAGGGAGGGGAACTGAAGCTTTCTTT. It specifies CSARPGRGTEAFF.

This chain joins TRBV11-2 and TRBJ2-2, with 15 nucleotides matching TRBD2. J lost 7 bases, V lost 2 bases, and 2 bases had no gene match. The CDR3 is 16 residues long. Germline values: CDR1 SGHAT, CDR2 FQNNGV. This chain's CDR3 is CASSLRTSGRVGELFF. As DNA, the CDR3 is TGTGCCAGCAGCTTAAGGACTAGCGGGAGGGTCGGGGAGCTGTTTTTT.

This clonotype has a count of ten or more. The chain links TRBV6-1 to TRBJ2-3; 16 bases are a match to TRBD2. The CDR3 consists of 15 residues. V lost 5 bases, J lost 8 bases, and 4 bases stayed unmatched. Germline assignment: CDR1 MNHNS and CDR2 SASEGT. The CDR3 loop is CASSHGTSGRATQYF. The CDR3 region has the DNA TGTGCCAGCAGTCACGGGACTAGCGGGAGGGCTACGCAGTATTTT.

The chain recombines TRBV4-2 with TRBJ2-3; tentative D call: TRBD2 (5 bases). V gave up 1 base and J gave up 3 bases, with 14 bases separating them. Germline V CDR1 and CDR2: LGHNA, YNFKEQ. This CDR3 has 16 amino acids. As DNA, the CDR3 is TGTGCCAGCAGCCAAGGAGGGAGCGGAGAAACAGATACGCAGTATTTT. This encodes CASSQGGSGETDTQYF.

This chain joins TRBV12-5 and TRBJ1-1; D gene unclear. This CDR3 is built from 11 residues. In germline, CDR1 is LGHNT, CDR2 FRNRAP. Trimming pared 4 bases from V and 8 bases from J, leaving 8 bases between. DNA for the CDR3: TGTGCTAGTGGTTACGCTGACGAAGCTTTCTTT. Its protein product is CASGYADEAFF.

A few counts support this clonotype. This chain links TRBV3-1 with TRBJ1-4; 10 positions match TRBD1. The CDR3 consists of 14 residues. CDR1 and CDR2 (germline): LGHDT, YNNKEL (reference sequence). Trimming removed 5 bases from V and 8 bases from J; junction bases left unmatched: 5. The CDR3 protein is CASSFGTGEEKLFF. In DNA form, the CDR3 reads TGTGCCAGCAGCTTCGGGACAGGGGAGGAAAAACTGTTTTTT.

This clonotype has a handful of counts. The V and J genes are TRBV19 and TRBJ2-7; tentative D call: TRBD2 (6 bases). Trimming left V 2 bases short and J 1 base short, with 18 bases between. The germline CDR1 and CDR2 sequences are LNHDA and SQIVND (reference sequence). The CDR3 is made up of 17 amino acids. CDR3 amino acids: CASSIRGGAARSYEQYF. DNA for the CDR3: TGTGCCAGTAGTATAAGGGGCGGGGCTGCCCGATCCTACGAGCAGTACTTC.

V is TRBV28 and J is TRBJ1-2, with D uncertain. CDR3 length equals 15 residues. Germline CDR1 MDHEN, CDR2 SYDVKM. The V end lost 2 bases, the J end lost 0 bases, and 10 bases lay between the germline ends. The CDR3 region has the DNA TGTGCCAGCAGTTTAACCCCTCAAGCTAACTATGGCTACACCTTC. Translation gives CASSLTPQANYGYTF.

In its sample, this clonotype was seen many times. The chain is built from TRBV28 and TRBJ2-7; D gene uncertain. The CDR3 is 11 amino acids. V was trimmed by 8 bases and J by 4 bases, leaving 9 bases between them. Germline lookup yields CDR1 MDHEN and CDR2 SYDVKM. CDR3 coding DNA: TGTGCCAGCGGGTTCGGGTACGAGCAGTACTTC. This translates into CASGFGYEQYF.

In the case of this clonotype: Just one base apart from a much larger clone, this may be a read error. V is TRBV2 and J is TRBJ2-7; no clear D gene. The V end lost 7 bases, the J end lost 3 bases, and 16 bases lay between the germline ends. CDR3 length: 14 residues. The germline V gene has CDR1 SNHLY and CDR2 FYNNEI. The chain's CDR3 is CASTRGRTIYEQYF. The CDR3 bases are TGTGCCAGCACTCGAGGCAGAACGATCTACGAGCAGTACTTC.

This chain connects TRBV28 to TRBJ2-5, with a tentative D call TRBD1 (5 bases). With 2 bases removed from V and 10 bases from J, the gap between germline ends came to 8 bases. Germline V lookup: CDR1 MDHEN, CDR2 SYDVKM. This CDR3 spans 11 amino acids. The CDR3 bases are TGTGCCAGCAGTTTAGGGGCAGGCCAGTACTTC. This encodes CASSLGAGQYF.

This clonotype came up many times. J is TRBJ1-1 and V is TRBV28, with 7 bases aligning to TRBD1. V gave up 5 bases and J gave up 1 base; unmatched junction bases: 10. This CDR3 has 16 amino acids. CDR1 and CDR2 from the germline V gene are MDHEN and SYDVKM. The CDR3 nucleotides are TGTGCCAGCAGTACTCCAACAGGGGTTGCGAACACTGAAGCTTTCTTT. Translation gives CASSTPTGVANTEAFF.

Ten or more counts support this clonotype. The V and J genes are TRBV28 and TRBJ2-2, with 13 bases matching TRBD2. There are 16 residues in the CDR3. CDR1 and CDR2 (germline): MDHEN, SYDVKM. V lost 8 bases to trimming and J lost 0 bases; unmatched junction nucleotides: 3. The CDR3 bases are TGTGCCAGCGGAACTAGCGGGAGGGCGAACACCGGGGAGCTGTTTTTT. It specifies CASGTSGRANTGELFF.